This T cell receptor (beta chain) was recorded in a study of patients and donors after allogeneic stem cell transplantation. V was clipped by 4 bases and J by 6 bases; unmatched bases: 7. Germline CDR1 and CDR2: SGHRS and YFSETQ. The CDR3 runs to 15 residues. TCRdb passed the RT-PCR reads through MiXCR, listing each CDR3 protein once. The table includes about 960,000 distinct CDR3 sequences, roughly 18% detected once. This TCR derives from a human donor who was either an allogeneic HSCT recipient or a stem cell or donor lymphocyte infusion donor (not recorded which). It is not recorded whose cells these are; they may come from a transplant donor. Material for sequencing was blood, either unsorted or a sorted T cell fraction (not recorded which). The rearrangement links TRBV5-1 to TRBJ2-3; 11 positions agree with TRBD2. Here the CDR3 DNA reads TGCGCCAGCAGCCCAGGAGTAGCGGGGGGGGATACGCAGTATTTT. Its protein is CASSPGVAGGDTQYF.